Listed here are 2 T cell receptor beta chains from one sample, sequenced in a study of blood T cell repertoires in COVID-19. Data came from immunoSEQ multiplex PCR; TCRdb stores just in-frame clones and leaves some out. Of about 83,000 clones listed, approximately 80% are singletons. The sequenced material came from peripheral blood. These receptors all come from a woman over 75 with acute or convalescent COVID-19.

This clone was detected many times. This chain connects TRBV19 to TRBJ2-2; TRBD1 matches 7 bases. The junction had 8 bases not matched to a gene; V was cut back by 10 bases and J by 6 bases. CDR3 length: 13 amino acids. Germline V gives CDR1 LNHDA, CDR2 SQIVND (reference sequence). CDR3 protein: CATSGGAAGELFF. As DNA, the CDR3 is TGTGCCACCTCAGGGGGAGCCGCCGGGGAGCTGTTTTTT.

Comment on this clone: Different DNA sequences within this sample yield the same CDR3. This sequence joins TRBV28 and TRBJ1-3; D gene unclear. The germline V gene encodes CDR1 MDHEN and CDR2 SYDVKM. This CDR3 is built from 12 residues. V gave up 5 bases and J gave up 3 bases, with 5 bases separating them. As DNA, the CDR3 is TGTGCCAGCAGTCCCGGTGGAAACACCATATATTTT. It specifies CASSPGGNTIYF.